This is a list of T cell receptor beta chains from one sample in a study of identical twins. Each CDR3 protein gets one entry after TCRdb re-called the 5' RACE reads with MiXCR. The repertoire holds 1.5 million to 2 million distinct CDR3 sequences, under 35% seen once, with over 0.25% in the top ten. Sequencing was carried out using cord blood. Receptors originate from a newborn girl in good health. The CDR3 runs from the conserved cysteine through the conserved F or W. D genes are given only for firm matches. Some rows have no size entry. The others give once, few or many, or a class for an expanded clone.

D: NA; J: TRBJ1-2; V: TRBV10-3; size: NA; DNA: TGTGCCATCAGACCGACACGGAACTATGGCTACACCTTC; CDR3: CAIRPTRNYGYTF
D: NA; J: TRBJ2-5; V: TRBV28; size: few; DNA: TGTGCCAGCAGTTTATTTCGGCAGACCCAGTACTTC; CDR3: CASSLFRQTQYF
D: NA; J: TRBJ2-1; V: TRBV4-2; size: few; DNA: TGTGCCAGCAGCCATCCTCAACCGGGGGGCCAGGAGGGATACAATGAGCAGTTCTTC; CDR3: CASSHPQPGGQEGYNEQFF
D: NA; J: TRBJ1-6; V: TRBV3-1; size: few; DNA: TGTGCCAGCAGCCAAGGCACCCTTTATAATTCACCCCTCCACTTT; CDR3: CASSQGTLYNSPLHF
D: NA; J: TRBJ2-7; V: TRBV6-2/TRBV6-3; size: NA; DNA: TGTGCCAGCACCATACGAGGGACACCATACGAGCAGTACTTC; CDR3: CASTIRGTPYEQYF
D: TRBD2; J: TRBJ2-7; V: TRBV10-3; size: few; DNA: TGTGCCATCAGTAGTACGGGAGGGCCCTCCTACGAGCAGTACTTC; CDR3: CAISSTGGPSYEQYF
D: NA; J: TRBJ2-7; V: TRBV5-1; size: NA; DNA: TGCGCCAGCAGCCTAATTCCCGGGATCCCCTACTTCTACGAGCAGTACTTC; CDR3: CASSLIPGIPYFYEQYF
D: TRBD2; J: TRBJ2-3; V: TRBV7-8; size: NA; DNA: TGTGCCAGCAGCACTCGGCTAGCGGTGCCCCCAGGGAAAGATACGCAGTATTTT; CDR3: CASSTRLAVPPGKDTQYF
D: TRBD2; J: TRBJ2-1; V: TRBV11-2; size: few; DNA: TGTGCCAGCAGCCGGACTAGGTTCGCCCCCAATGAGCAGTTCTTC; CDR3: CASSRTRFAPNEQFF
D: TRBD2; J: TRBJ2-4; V: TRBV4-1; size: NA; DNA: TGCGCCAGCAGCCAAGGACTAGCGGGGGGCCCAGCCAAAAACATTCAGTACTTC; CDR3: CASSQGLAGGPAKNIQYF
D: TRBD1; J: TRBJ1-5; V: TRBV20-1; size: NA; DNA: TGCAGTGCTCACGACAGGGGACGAGGGAGCAATCAGCCCCAGCATTTT; CDR3: CSAHDRGRGSNQPQHF
D: NA; J: TRBJ2-7; V: TRBV11-1; size: few; DNA: TGTGCCAGCAGCTCAGGTATAGGCTTTACCTACGAGCAGTACTTC; CDR3: CASSSGIGFTYEQYF